The entry that follows covers one T cell receptor beta chain sequence. Germline assignment: CDR1 SQVTM and CDR2 ANQGSEA. The ends were cut back, 3 bases at V and 4 bases at J, with 7 bases in the middle. The CDR3 sequence is 12 residues long. The table came from immunoSEQ multiplex PCR; TCRdb's copy has only in-frame clones and leaves some out. The sample holds over 5,500 clones, 79% seen once. The entry originates in a study of T cell clones after liver transplantation. J is TRBJ2-1 and V is TRBV29-1, with D perhaps assigned TRBD1 or TRBD2 (5 bases each). The TCR was taken from a human patient who received a liver transplant. A share of the T cells may be of graft donor origin. The sequencing used CD8+ T cells from blood, collected 24 months after liver transplant. The CDR3 spells CSVDEGYNEQFF. CDR3 bases: TGCAGCGTTGACGAGGGGTACAATGAGCAGTTCTTC.